Listed here is a single T cell receptor (beta chain). This sample is part of a study of blood T cell repertoires in COVID-19. Across the study: There were acute and convalescent COVID-19 samples, and they came from the United States, Italy and Spain. Sample material is recorded as cDNA or gDNA derived from T cells, B-cell-depleted T cells, or PBMCs.

As originally analysed: Reference gene primer amplification gave nucleated cell count estimates. The repertoire was sequenced with immunoSEQ multiplex PCR; TCRdb's copy has only in-frame clones and lacks some. V and J calls and clone size come straight from that table; D and trimming were deduced from the DNA. In the table there are about 68,000 clones, approximately 86% of which are singletons. V gave up 7 bases and J gave up 6 bases; unmatched junction bases: 11. Germline CDR1 is LNHDA and CDR2 is SQIVND (reference sequence). This CDR3 has 15 amino acids. The sequenced sample consisted of peripheral blood. The clonotype was recovered from a woman aged 55-69 years with acute or convalescent COVID-19. The V call is TRBV19, the J call TRBJ1-5; 8 bases align to TRBD1. CDR3 sequence: CASTYGTGGGQPQHF. CDR3 sequence (DNA): TGTGCCAGTACGTATGGAACAGGGGGTGGTCAGCCCCAGCATTTT.